This T cell receptor (beta chain) was obtained from a study of blood T cell repertoires in COVID-19. Study background: Sites across the United States, Italy and Spain contributed samples from acute and convalescent COVID-19. Sources were T cells, B-cell-depleted T cells, or PBMCs; the material itself was cDNA or gDNA.

CDR1 is KGHDR, CDR2 SFDVKD, per germline. This CDR3 is 11 amino acids long. J gave up 9 bases and V 8 bases, and 4 bases lay outside the gene matches. Original processing methods: Reference gene primers were amplified, and this amplification served to estimate nucleated cell counts. The data were produced by immunoSEQ multiplex PCR, yet TCRdb's version contains in-frame clones alone and is incomplete. V and J calls and clone size are those listed in that table; D and trimming were worked out from the DNA. The sample includes 250,000 to 300,000 clones, approximately 90% of them seen just once. The J gene is TRBJ2-3, the V gene TRBV24-1, with 7 positions matching TRBD1. This sequence originates from a woman aged 40 to 49 who had recovered from COVID-19. The specimen was peripheral blood. CDR3 sequence: CATKTGDTQYF. The CDR3 DNA reads as TGTGCCACCAAAACAGGGGACACGCAGTATTTT.